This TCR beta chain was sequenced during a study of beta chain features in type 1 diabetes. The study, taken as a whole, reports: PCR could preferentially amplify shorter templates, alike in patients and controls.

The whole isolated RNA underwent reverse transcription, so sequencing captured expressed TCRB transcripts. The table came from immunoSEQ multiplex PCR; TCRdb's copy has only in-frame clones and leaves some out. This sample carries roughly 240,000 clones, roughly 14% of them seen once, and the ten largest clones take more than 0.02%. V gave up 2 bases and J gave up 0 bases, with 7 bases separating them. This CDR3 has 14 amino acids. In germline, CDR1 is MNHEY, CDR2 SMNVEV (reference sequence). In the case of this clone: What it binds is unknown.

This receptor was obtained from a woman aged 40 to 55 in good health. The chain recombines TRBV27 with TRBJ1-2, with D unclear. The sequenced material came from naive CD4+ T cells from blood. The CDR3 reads CASSLLTTNYGYTF. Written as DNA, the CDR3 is TGTGCCAGCAGTTTACTGACAACTAACTATGGCTACACCTTC.